A selection of T cell receptor beta chains follows, all from one sample in a study of radiotherapy plus CTLA-4 blockade in lung cancer. The repertoire was sequenced with immunoSEQ multiplex PCR; TCRdb's copy has only in-frame clones and lacks some. Here the sample spans over 85,000 clones, 60% to 75% being singletons. The material sequenced was peripheral blood, taken from a patient treated with radiotherapy plus ipilimumab. All receptors derive from a human donor with non-small cell lung cancer who had a partial response to radiotherapy plus ipilimumab. Some clones in this sample may be carry-over from other donors' samples. The CDR3 runs from the conserved cysteine through the conserved F or W. Fields, in order: J gene, V gene, D gene, clone size, CDR3 protein, CDR3 DNA. D genes are given only for firm matches. Clone size is stated in some rows and not others, as once, few, many or a class when expanded.

J: TRBJ2-7; V: TRBV6-1; D: .; size: .; CDR3: CASSASYEQYF; DNA: TGTGCCAGCAGTGCGTCCTACGAGCAGTACTTC
J: TRBJ1-2; V: TRBV5-1; D: .; size: .; CDR3: CASRAGSTNYGYTF; DNA: TGCGCCAGCAGGGCAGGATCGACTAACTATGGCTACACCTTC
J: TRBJ2-7; V: TRBV6-5; D: .; size: .; CDR3: CASSRRGGYYEQYF; DNA: TGTGCCAGCAGTCGGCGGGGAGGATACTACGAGCAGTACTTC
J: TRBJ2-1; V: TRBV18; D: TRBD2; size: .; CDR3: CASSQELAGVEQFF; DNA: TGTGCCAGCTCACAAGAGTTAGCGGGAGTTGAGCAGTTCTTC
J: TRBJ2-1; V: TRBV11-2; D: TRBD2; size: .; CDR3: CASSLDGASGIYNEQFF; DNA: TGTGCCAGCAGCTTAGATGGTGCTAGCGGGATCTACAATGAGCAGTTCTTC
J: TRBJ2-7; V: TRBV28; D: TRBD2; size: .; CDR3: CASIPAGGPFEQYF; DNA: TGTGCCAGCATCCCAGCGGGAGGGCCTTTCGAGCAGTACTTC
J: TRBJ2-2; V: TRBV19; D: .; size: .; CDR3: CASSNFGNTGELFF; DNA: TGTGCCAGTAGTAACTTCGGGAACACCGGGGAGCTGTTTTTT
J: TRBJ2-5; V: TRBV5-1; D: .; size: .; CDR3: CASSFEYQETQYF; DNA: TGCGCCAGCAGTTTCGAGTACCAAGAGACCCAGTACTTC
J: TRBJ1-5; V: TRBV15; D: .; size: .; CDR3: CATSRELPGFQPQHF; DNA: TGTGCCACCAGCAGAGAGTTGCCGGGGTTTCAGCCCCAGCATTTT
J: TRBJ2-7; V: TRBV28; D: .; size: once; CDR3: CASRSAGTGTYEQYF; DNA: TGTGCCAGCAGATCCGCCGGGACTGGAACCTACGAGCAGTACTTC
J: TRBJ2-3; V: TRBV18; D: .; size: .; CDR3: CASSPDRLGLDTQYF; DNA: TGTGCCAGCTCACCCGACAGGTTGGGGCTAGATACGCAGTATTTT
J: TRBJ1-4; V: TRBV19; D: TRBD1; size: .; CDR3: CASSRDRGTEKLFF; DNA: TGTGCCAGTAGTAGGGACAGGGGGACTGAAAAACTGTTTTTT
J: TRBJ1-4; V: TRBV5-8; D: TRBD1; size: .; CDR3: CASSTGQTATNEKLFF; DNA: TGTGCCAGCAGCACGGGACAGACAGCAACTAATGAAAAACTGTTTTTT
J: TRBJ2-3; V: TRBV5-6; D: .; size: once; CDR3: CASSLYRTDTQYF; DNA: TGTGCCAGCAGCTTGTACCGGACAGATACGCAGTATTTT
J: TRBJ2-5; V: TRBV4-1; D: TRBD2; size: .; CDR3: CASSQTGTSGRAETQYF; DNA: TGCGCCAGCAGCCAAACCGGGACTAGCGGGAGGGCGGAGACCCAGTACTTC
J: TRBJ2-3; V: TRBV11-2; D: .; size: few; CDR3: CASSRDPGLRTDTQYF; DNA: TGTGCCAGCAGCCGCGATCCGGGACTTCGGACAGATACGCAGTATTTT
J: TRBJ2-5; V: TRBV7-9; D: TRBD2; size: few; CDR3: CASSRGVAGPQETQYF; DNA: TGTGCCAGCAGCCGAGGGGTAGCGGGCCCCCAAGAGACCCAGTACTTC
J: TRBJ2-7; V: TRBV7-6; D: TRBD2; size: .; CDR3: CASSLGRSGGAPSEQYF; DNA: TGTGCCAGCAGCTTAGGTCGGAGCGGGGGAGCTCCCTCCGAGCAGTACTTC
J: TRBJ2-1; V: TRBV18; D: TRBD1; size: .; CDR3: CASSPPLGQGGHEQFF; DNA: TGTGCCAGCTCACCACCGTTGGGACAGGGGGGCCATGAGCAGTTCTTC
J: TRBJ1-1; V: TRBV7-8; D: TRBD1; size: .; CDR3: CASSLWDRGANTEAFF; DNA: TGTGCCAGCAGCTTATGGGACAGGGGGGCAAACACTGAAGCTTTCTTT
J: TRBJ2-7; V: TRBV20-1; D: .; size: once; CDR3: CSARVDYEQYF; DNA: TGCAGTGCTAGGGTAGATTACGAGCAGTACTTC
J: TRBJ1-6; V: TRBV9; D: .; size: few; CDR3: CASSITQGSPLHF; DNA: TGTGCCAGCAGCATAACACAGGGCTCCCCCCTCCACTTT
J: TRBJ1-4; V: TRBV7-2; D: .; size: .; CDR3: CASSLAPDSSPRGTNEKLFF; DNA: TGTGCCAGCAGCTTAGCCCCAGACAGCTCGCCCCGGGGGACTAATGAAAAACTGTTTTTT
J: TRBJ2-1; V: TRBV15; D: TRBD1; size: .; CDR3: CATSPRQGNNEQFF; DNA: TGTGCCACCAGCCCCCGACAGGGGAACAATGAGCAGTTCTTC
J: TRBJ2-3; V: TRBV7-9; D: .; size: .; CDR3: CASSLGPGVTDTQYF; DNA: TGTGCCAGCAGCTTAGGGCCAGGGGTTACAGATACGCAGTATTTT
J: TRBJ1-5; V: TRBV7-2; D: .; size: .; CDR3: CASSLEAGRPQHF; DNA: TGTGCCAGCAGCTTAGAGGCAGGGCGGCCCCAGCATTTT
J: TRBJ2-3; V: TRBV5-4; D: TRBD2; size: .; CDR3: CASSLRLRGGADTQYF; DNA: TGTGCCAGCAGCTTACGATTGCGGGGGGGGGCAGATACGCAGTATTTT
J: TRBJ2-7; V: TRBV11-2; D: .; size: .; CDR3: CASSFHEQYF; DNA: TGTGCCAGCAGCTTCCACGAGCAGTACTTC
J: TRBJ2-3; V: TRBV19; D: .; size: .; CDR3: CASSQASDTQYF; DNA: TGTGCCAGTTCCCAGGCTTCAGATACGCAGTATTTT
J: TRBJ2-1; V: TRBV5-8; D: .; size: .; CDR3: CASSTSGERWLYNEQFF; DNA: TGTGCCAGCAGCACGTCAGGGGAAAGATGGCTTTACAATGAGCAGTTCTTC
J: TRBJ2-5; V: TRBV5-4; D: .; size: .; CDR3: CASSFGRGQETQYF; DNA: TGTGCCAGCAGCTTTGGGCGGGGCCAAGAGACCCAGTACTTC
J: TRBJ2-5; V: TRBV29-1; D: TRBD2; size: .; CDR3: CSVGLAGVQETQYF; DNA: TGCAGCGTGGGACTAGCGGGGGTCCAAGAGACCCAGTACTTC
J: TRBJ2-7; V: TRBV29-1; D: TRBD2; size: .; CDR3: CSVDTSGASYEQYF; DNA: TGCAGCGTGGACACTAGCGGGGCCTCCTACGAGCAGTACTTC
J: TRBJ2-5; V: TRBV6-1; D: TRBD2; size: .; CDR3: CASSEVQAGGGETQYF; DNA: TGTGCCAGCAGTGAAGTACAAGCGGGGGGAGGAGAGACCCAGTACTTC
J: TRBJ2-2; V: TRBV7-3; D: .; size: .; CDR3: CASSPDRNTGELFF; DNA: TGTGCCAGCAGCCCCGACAGGAACACCGGGGAGCTGTTTTTT
J: TRBJ2-1; V: TRBV27; D: TRBD1; size: .; CDR3: CASSIRGTGSYNEQFF; DNA: TGTGCCAGCAGTATTCGGGGGACAGGCTCCTACAATGAGCAGTTCTTC
J: TRBJ1-6; V: TRBV2; D: TRBD1; size: few; CDR3: CASSEMGQGPSPLHF; DNA: TGTGCCAGCAGTGAGATGGGACAGGGACCTTCACCCCTCCACTTT
J: TRBJ1-6; V: TRBV6-4; D: .; size: .; CDR3: CASSASSGNSPLHF; DNA: TGTGCCAGCAGTGCCTCCTCGGGTAATTCACCCCTCCACTTT
J: TRBJ1-3; V: TRBV15; D: .; size: .; CDR3: CATSYWGPYGNTIYF; DNA: TGTGCCACCAGCTACTGGGGGCCCTATGGAAACACCATATATTTT
J: TRBJ1-1; V: TRBV4-2; D: TRBD1; size: .; CDR3: CASSKGDRDDTEAFF; DNA: TGTGCCAGCAGCAAGGGGGACAGGGACGACACTGAAGCTTTCTTT
J: TRBJ2-7; V: TRBV20-1; D: .; size: .; CDR3: CSALETYEQYF; DNA: TGCAGTGCTCTGGAGACCTACGAGCAGTACTTC
J: TRBJ1-5; V: TRBV5-5; D: TRBD1; size: .; CDR3: CASSYVPGQGNQPQHF; DNA: TGTGCCAGCAGTTATGTCCCGGGACAGGGGAATCAGCCCCAGCATTTT
J: TRBJ2-3; V: TRBV19; D: TRBD2; size: .; CDR3: CASSTSGSTDTQYF; DNA: TGTGCCAGTAGTACTAGCGGGAGTACAGATACGCAGTATTTT
J: TRBJ1-2; V: TRBV7-8; D: TRBD1; size: few; CDR3: CASSLRTGGYYGYTF; DNA: TGTGCCAGCAGCCTAAGGACAGGGGGTTACTATGGCTACACCTTC
J: TRBJ1-4; V: TRBV7-6; D: .; size: .; CDR3: CASSLAGETNEKLFF; DNA: TGTGCCAGCAGCTTAGCCGGGGAGACTAATGAAAAACTGTTTTTT
J: TRBJ1-2; V: TRBV6-6; D: .; size: few; CDR3: CASRARGAGNFNGYTF; DNA: TGTGCCAGCAGGGCCAGGGGCGCCGGGAACTTTAATGGCTACACCTTC
J: TRBJ1-2; V: TRBV19; D: TRBD1; size: .; CDR3: CASSILSRDSYGCTF; DNA: TGTGCCAGTAGTATCCTCTCTCGGGACAGCTATGGCTGCACCTTC
J: TRBJ1-6; V: TRBV18; D: .; size: .; CDR3: CASSPNKWRQTISYNSPLHF; DNA: TGTGCCAGCTCACCAAATAAATGGCGACAGACCATCTCCTATAATTCACCCCTCCACTTT
J: TRBJ1-2; V: TRBV5-5; D: .; size: .; CDR3: CASSLNGFEQDYGYTF; DNA: TGTGCCAGCAGCTTGAACGGGTTTGAGCAAGACTATGGCTACACCTTC
J: TRBJ2-1; V: TRBV7-2; D: .; size: .; CDR3: CASSVLQKGNYNEQFF; DNA: TGTGCCAGCAGTGTATTACAGAAGGGGAACTACAATGAGCAGTTCTTC
J: TRBJ2-3; V: TRBV27; D: .; size: .; CDR3: CASSFRTTSTDTQYF; DNA: TGTGCCAGCAGTTTCAGGACTACAAGCACAGATACGCAGTATTTT
J: TRBJ2-1; V: TRBV11-3; D: .; size: .; CDR3: CASSQDSGVSAIYEQFF; DNA: TGTGCCAGCAGCCAAGACTCGGGGGTTAGTGCAATTTATGAGCAGTTCTTC
J: TRBJ2-7; V: TRBV27; D: .; size: .; CDR3: CASSLYRGSEQYF; DNA: TGTGCCAGCAGTTTGTATAGGGGTAGCGAGCAGTACTTC
J: TRBJ1-1; V: TRBV5-1; D: TRBD1; size: .; CDR3: CASSLGGGQGDTEAFF; DNA: TGCGCCAGCAGCCTGGGCGGGGGGCAGGGGGACACTGAAGCTTTCTTT
J: TRBJ2-7; V: TRBV9; D: .; size: few; CDR3: CASSVSGVSYEQYF; DNA: TGTGCCAGCAGCGTTTCAGGGGTGTCGTACGAGCAGTACTTC